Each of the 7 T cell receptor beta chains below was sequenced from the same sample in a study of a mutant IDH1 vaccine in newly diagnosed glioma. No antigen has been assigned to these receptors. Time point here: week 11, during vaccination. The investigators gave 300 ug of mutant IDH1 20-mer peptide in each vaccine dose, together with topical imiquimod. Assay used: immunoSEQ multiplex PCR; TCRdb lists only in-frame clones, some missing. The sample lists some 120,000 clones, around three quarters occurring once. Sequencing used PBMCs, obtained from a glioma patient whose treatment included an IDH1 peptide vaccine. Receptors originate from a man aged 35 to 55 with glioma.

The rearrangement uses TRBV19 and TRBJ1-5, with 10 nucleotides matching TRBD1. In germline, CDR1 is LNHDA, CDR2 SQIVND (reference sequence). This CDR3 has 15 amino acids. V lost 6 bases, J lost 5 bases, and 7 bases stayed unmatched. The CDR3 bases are TGTGCCAGTAGAACCGGGACAGGGGAAGATCAGCCCCAGCATTTT. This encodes CASRTGTGEDQPQHF.

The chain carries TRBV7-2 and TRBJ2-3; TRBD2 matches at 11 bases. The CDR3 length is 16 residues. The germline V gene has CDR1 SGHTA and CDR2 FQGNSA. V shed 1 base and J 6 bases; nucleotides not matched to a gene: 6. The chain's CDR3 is CASSLDGGLAADTQYF. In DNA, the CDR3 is TGTGCCAGCAGCTTAGACGGGGGACTAGCGGCCGATACGCAGTATTTT.

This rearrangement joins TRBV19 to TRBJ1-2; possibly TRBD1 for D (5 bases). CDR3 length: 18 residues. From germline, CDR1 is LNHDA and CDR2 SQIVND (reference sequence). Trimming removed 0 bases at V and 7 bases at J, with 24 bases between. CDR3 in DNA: TGTGCCAGTAGTATAGATAGGGGAATAGAGGTTCTATGGTGTGGCTACACCTTC. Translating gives CASSIDRGIEVLWCGYTF.

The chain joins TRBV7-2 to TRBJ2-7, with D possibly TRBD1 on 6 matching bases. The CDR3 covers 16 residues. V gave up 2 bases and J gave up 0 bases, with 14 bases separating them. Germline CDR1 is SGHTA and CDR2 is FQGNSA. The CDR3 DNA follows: TGTGCCAGCAGCTTACCTGGGACAATTAGCTCCTACGAGCAGTACTTC. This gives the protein CASSLPGTISSYEQYF.

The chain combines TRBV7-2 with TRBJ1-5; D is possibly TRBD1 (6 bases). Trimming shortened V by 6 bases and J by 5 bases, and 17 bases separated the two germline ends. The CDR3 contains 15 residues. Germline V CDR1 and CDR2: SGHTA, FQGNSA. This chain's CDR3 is CASSKYWGADQPQHF. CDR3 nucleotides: TGTGCCAGCAGTAAATACTGGGGGGCGGATCAGCCCCAGCATTTT.

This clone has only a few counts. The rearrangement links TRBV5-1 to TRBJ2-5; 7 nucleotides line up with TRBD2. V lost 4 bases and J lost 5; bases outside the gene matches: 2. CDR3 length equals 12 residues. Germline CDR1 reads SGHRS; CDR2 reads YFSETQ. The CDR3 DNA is TGCGCCAGCAGCAGGGAGGGGGAGACCCAGTACTTC. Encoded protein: CASSREGETQYF.

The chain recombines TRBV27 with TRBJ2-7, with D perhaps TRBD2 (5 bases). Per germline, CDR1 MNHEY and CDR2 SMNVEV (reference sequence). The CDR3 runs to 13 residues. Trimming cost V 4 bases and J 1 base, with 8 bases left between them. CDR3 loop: CASSYGLSYEQYF. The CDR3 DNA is TGTGCCAGCAGTTACGGACTTTCCTACGAGCAGTACTTC.